This T cell receptor beta chain was identified during a study of beta chain features in type 1 diabetes. Expressed TCRB transcripts were sequenced because the entire RNA isolate underwent reverse transcription. Generated by immunoSEQ multiplex PCR, the TCRdb table keeps only in-frame clones and is missing some. Of under 200,000 clones listed, approximately 8.4% are singletons. Study-wide points: TCRB CDR3s were moderately but significantly shorter in Type 1 diabetes patients in all four CD4+ subsets. Patients and controls would be equally affected if PCR favored shorter templates.

Comment on this clone: Its antigen is undetermined.

Germline CDR1 SGDLS, CDR2 YYNGEE. The CDR3 covers 16 residues. J was trimmed by 3 bases and V by 4 bases; bases with no gene match: 12. The sequenced material came from central memory CD4+ T cells from blood. The chain recombines TRBV9 with TRBJ2-5, with 7 bases matching TRBD1. The sequence came from a woman under 30 in good health. DNA for the CDR3: TGTGCCAGCAGCCCCCGACAGGGTACTTGGGAAGAGACCCAGTACTTC. This codes for CASSPRQGTWEETQYF.